This TCR beta chain derives from a study of T-cell reconstitution after alpha-beta-depleted transplantation in children. At least ten counts were recorded for this clonotype. The TCRbeta library incorporated unique molecular identifiers. Via MiXCR, TCRdb re-called the PCR reads, giving one row per CDR3 protein. The data show some 600,000 distinct CDR3 sequences, with 15% to 20% seen just once and 1.1% held by the top ten. This CDR3 has 13 amino acids. CDR1 is DFQATT, CDR2 SNEGSKA, per germline (reference sequence). V lost 5 bases to trimming and J lost 6 bases; unmatched junction nucleotides: 8. The V gene is TRBV20-1, the J gene TRBJ2-3, with 7 bases aligning to TRBD1. Sample: PBMCs from the stem cell graft donor, taken from the stem cell graft. This TCR was recovered from a human donor who donated a stem cell graft to a child with acute myeloid leukemia. CDR3 loop: CSASQGRWDTQYF. In nucleotides, the CDR3 is TGCAGTGCTTCACAGGGGCGGTGGGATACGCAGTATTTT.